Below, 2 T cell receptor beta chains from the same sample are listed, as sequenced in a study of PD-L1 blockade in urothelial cancer. Clones were sequenced by immunoSEQ multiplex PCR, and TCRdb holds only the in-frame ones, with some missing. The sample holds about 100,000 clones; roughly 88% are singletons and the top ten take 2.4%. The sample consisted of PBMCs, taken around atezolizumab (anti-PD-L1) treatment. The receptors derive from a man aged 50-59 years with urothelial cancer.

Notes on this clone: The same CDR3 is also encoded by other DNA sequences in this sample. The rearrangement links TRBV28 to TRBJ1-2, with D tentatively TRBD1 (5 bases). Per the germline V gene, CDR1 is MDHEN and CDR2 is SYDVKM. The CDR3 contains 13 residues. The germline V and J ends were trimmed by 4 bases and 2 bases, with 8 bases remaining between them. The CDR3 protein is CASSSGQNYGYTF. CDR3 in DNA: TGTGCCAGCAGTTCCGGACAAAACTATGGCTACACCTTC.

This clone has only a few counts. The chain recombines TRBV30 with TRBJ1-2; 10 nucleotides line up with TRBD1. V lost 5 bases, J lost 5 bases, and 5 bases stayed unmatched. This CDR3 spans 13 amino acids. CDR1 GTSNPN and CDR2 SVGIG come from the germline V gene (reference sequence). Here the CDR3 reads CAWGTGERYGYTF. The CDR3 DNA is TGTGCCTGGGGGACAGGGGAGAGGTATGGCTACACCTTC.